This T cell receptor beta chain emerged from a study of T cell responses to AZD1222 COVID-19 vaccine. The V segment lost 5 bases and the J segment 6 bases; nucleotides outside the gene matches: 8. Germline CDR1 reads KGHDR; CDR2 reads SFDVKD. CDR3 length: 14 amino acids. Study-wide results and caveats: The repertoires were collected only after the peak T cell response. An increase in Spike-specific TCR breadth and depth was observed after two AZD1222 doses. Donors, mostly white British, included more females; clonal diversity was possibly underestimated. Across spike, vaccine-associated CD4 TCRs were found, dominant at 160-218 and 743-854.

Turning to this clone: Its antigen remains unknown.

TCRdb keeps only in-frame clones here, not all; method: immunoSEQ multiplex PCR. Of tens of thousands of clones in the sample, around 90% were seen once. The J gene is TRBJ2-5, the V gene TRBV24-1; 7 bases are a match to TRBD2. The clonotype comes from an adult who received the AZD1222 COVID-19 vaccine. Material: peripheral blood, obtained 28 days after the second AZD1222 dose. This CDR3 reads CATSAHGGVQTQYF. As DNA, the CDR3 is TGTGCCACCAGTGCCCATGGGGGGGTCCAGACCCAGTACTTC.